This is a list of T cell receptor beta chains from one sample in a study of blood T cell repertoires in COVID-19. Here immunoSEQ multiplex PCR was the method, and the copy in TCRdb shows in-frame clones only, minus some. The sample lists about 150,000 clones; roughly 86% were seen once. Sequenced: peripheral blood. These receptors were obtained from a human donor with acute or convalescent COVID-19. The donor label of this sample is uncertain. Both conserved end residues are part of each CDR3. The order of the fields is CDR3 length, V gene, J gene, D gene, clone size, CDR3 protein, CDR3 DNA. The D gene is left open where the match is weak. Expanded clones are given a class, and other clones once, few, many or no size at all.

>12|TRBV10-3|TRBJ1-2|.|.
CATFRGNYGYTF
TGTGCCACCTTTAGGGGTAACTATGGCTACACCTTC
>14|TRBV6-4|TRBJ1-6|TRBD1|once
CASSPTGSGSPLHF
TGTGCCAGCAGTCCGACAGGGTCGGGCTCACCCCTCCACTTT
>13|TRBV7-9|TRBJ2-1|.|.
CASSLSGPNEQFF
TGTGCCAGCAGCCTATCAGGGCCCAATGAGCAGTTCTTC
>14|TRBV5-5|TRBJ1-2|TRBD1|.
CASSFDRVNYGYTF
TGTGCCAGCAGCTTCGACAGGGTAAACTATGGCTACACCTTC
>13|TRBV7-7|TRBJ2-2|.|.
CASSSGNTGELFF
TGTGCCAGCAGTAGCGGAAACACCGGGGAGCTGTTTTTT
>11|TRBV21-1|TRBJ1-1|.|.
CASPPVPEAFF
TGTGCCAGCCCACCAGTGCCTGAAGCTTTCTTT
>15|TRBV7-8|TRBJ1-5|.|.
CASSLGQIYDQPQHF
TGTGCCAGCAGCTTAGGTCAGATTTATGATCAGCCCCAGCATTTT
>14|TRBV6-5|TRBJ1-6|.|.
CASSPQGSRSPLHF
TGTGCCAGCAGTCCTCAGGGGTCGAGATCACCCCTCCACTTT
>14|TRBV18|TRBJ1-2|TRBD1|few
CASSPNQGDYGYTF
TGTGCCAGCTCGCCTAACCAGGGGGACTATGGCTACACCTTC
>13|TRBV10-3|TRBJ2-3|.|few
CAISAGFTDTQYF
TGTGCCATCAGCGCCGGGTTCACAGATACGCAGTATTTT
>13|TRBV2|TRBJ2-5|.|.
CASSVGSQETQYF
TGTGCCAGCAGTGTGGGCAGCCAAGAGACCCAGTACTTC
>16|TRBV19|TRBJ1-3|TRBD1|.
CASSDRGPFSGNTIYF
TGTGCCAGTAGTGACAGGGGGCCCTTCTCTGGAAACACCATATATTTT
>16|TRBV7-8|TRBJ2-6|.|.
CASSLVGRSGANVLTF
TGTGCCAGCAGCTTAGTAGGGAGATCTGGGGCCAACGTCCTGACTTTC
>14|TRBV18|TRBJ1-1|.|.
CASSPGPRRTEAFF
TGTGCCAGCTCACCAGGCCCGCGGCGCACTGAAGCTTTCTTT
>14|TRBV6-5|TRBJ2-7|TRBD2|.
CASSSGGAIREQYF
TGTGCCAGCAGTTCCGGGGGGGCGATCCGCGAGCAGTACTTC
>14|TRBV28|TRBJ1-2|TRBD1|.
CASSRTGGAYGYTF
TGTGCCAGCAGCCGCACAGGGGGGGCCTATGGCTACACCTTC
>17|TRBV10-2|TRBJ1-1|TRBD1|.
CASKSLPGQGVNTEAFF
TGCGCCAGCAAGAGTCTCCCGGGACAGGGGGTTAACACTGAAGCTTTCTTT
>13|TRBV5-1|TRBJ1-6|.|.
CASSFRERSPLHF
TGCGCCAGCAGCTTCAGGGAAAGATCACCCCTCCACTTT
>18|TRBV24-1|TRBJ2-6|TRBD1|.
CATSALDRGVAGANVLTF
TGTGCCACCAGTGCCCTGGACAGGGGAGTAGCTGGGGCCAACGTCCTGACTTTC
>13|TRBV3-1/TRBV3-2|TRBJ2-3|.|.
CASSQGATDTQYF
TGTGCCAGCAGCCAAGGGGCCACAGATACGCAGTATTTT
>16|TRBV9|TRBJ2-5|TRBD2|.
CASSGSGGPIGETQYF
TGTGCCAGCAGCGGTAGCGGGGGCCCCATCGGAGAGACCCAGTACTTC
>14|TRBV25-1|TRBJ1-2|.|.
CASKPVGPNYGYTF
TGTGCCAGCAAACCGGTGGGGCCTAACTATGGCTACACCTTC
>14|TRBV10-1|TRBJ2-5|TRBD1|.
CASRPDRVGETQYF
TGCGCCAGCAGACCCGACAGGGTTGGAGAGACCCAGTACTTC
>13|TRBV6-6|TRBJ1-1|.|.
CASNPQQGSAAFF
TGTGCCAGCAATCCTCAACAGGGTAGTGCAGCTTTCTTT
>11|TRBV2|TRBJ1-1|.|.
CASSTYTEAFF
TGTGCCAGCAGCACATACACTGAAGCTTTCTTT
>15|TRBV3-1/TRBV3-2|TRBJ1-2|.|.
CASSQDGAGRYGYTF
TGTGCCAGCAGCCAAGATGGTGCAGGGAGGTATGGCTACACCTTC
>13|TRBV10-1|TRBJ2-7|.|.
CASSANRVGEQYF
TGCGCCAGCAGTGCAAACAGGGTAGGCGAGCAGTACTTC
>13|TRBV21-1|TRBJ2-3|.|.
CARGWGGTDTQYF
TGTGCCAGGGGTTGGGGGGGCACAGATACGCAGTATTTT
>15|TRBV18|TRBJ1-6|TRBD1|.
CASSPRDRDNSPLHF
TGTGCCAGCTCACCCCGGGACAGAGATAATTCACCCCTCCACTTT
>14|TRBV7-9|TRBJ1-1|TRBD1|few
CASSSGQLGTEAFF
TGTGCCAGCAGCTCGGGACAGCTCGGGACTGAAGCTTTCTTT
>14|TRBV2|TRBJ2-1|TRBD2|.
CASKSGGTYNEQFF
TGTGCCAGCAAGAGCGGGGGCACCTACAATGAGCAGTTCTTC
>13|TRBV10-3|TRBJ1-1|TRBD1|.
CAITTQGDTEAFF
TGTGCCATCACGACCCAGGGGGACACTGAAGCTTTCTTT
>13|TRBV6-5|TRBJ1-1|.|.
CASSYRSSAEAFF
TGTGCCAGCAGTTACCGGTCGAGCGCTGAAGCTTTCTTT
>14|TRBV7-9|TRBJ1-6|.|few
CASSLGGERSPLHF
TGTGCCAGCAGCTTGGGGGGAGAGCGTTCACCCCTCCACTTT
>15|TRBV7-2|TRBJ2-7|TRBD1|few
CASSANRGPSYEQYF
TGTGCCAGCAGCGCAAACAGGGGGCCCTCCTACGAGCAGTACTTC
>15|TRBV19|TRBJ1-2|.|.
CASSKTEVANYGYTF
TGTGCCAGTAGTAAAACAGAAGTTGCTAACTATGGCTACACCTTC
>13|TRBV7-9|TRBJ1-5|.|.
CASSLVADQPQHF
TGTGCCAGCAGCTTAGTGGCGGATCAGCCCCAGCATTTT
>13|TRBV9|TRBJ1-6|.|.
CASSAGDNSPLHF
TGTGCCAGCAGCGCGGGGGATAATTCACCCCTCCACTTT
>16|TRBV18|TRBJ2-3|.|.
CASSSQLPTSTDTQYF
TGTGCCAGCTCATCACAGCTGCCTACTAGCACAGATACGCAGTATTTT
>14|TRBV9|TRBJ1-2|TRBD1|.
CASSVSTGAGGYTF
TGTGCCAGCAGCGTGTCGACAGGGGCGGGAGGCTACACCTTC
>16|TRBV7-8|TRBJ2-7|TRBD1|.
CASSSRQGARSYEQYF
TGTGCCAGCAGCTCTCGACAGGGGGCTAGGTCCTACGAGCAGTACTTC
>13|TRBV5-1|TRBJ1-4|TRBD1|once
CASSRDSNEKLFF
TGCGCCAGCTCGCGGGACAGCAATGAAAAACTGTTTTTT
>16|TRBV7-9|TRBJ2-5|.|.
CASSLSLRAVFETQYF
TGTGCCAGCAGCTTATCTCTCAGGGCGGTATTTGAGACCCAGTACTTC
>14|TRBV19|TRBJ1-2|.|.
CASRMGAGNYGYTF
TGTGCCAGTAGAATGGGGGCAGGAAACTATGGCTACACCTTC
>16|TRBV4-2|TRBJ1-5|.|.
CASSQEGSSGVQPQHF
TGTGCCAGCAGCCAAGAAGGGAGCTCTGGCGTCCAGCCCCAGCATTTT
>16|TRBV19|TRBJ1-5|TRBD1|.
CASTRDSGRFNQPQHF
TGTGCCAGTACCCGGGACAGTGGGCGATTCAATCAGCCCCAGCATTTT
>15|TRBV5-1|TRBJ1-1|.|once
CASSFESGVNTEAFF
TGCGCCAGCAGCTTTGAGTCCGGGGTGAACACTGAAGCTTTCTTT
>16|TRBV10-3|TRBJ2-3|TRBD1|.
CAISDGTGRNTDTQYF
TGTGCCATCAGTGACGGGACAGGGCGCAACACAGATACGCAGTATTTT
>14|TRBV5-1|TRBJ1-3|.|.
CASSLDQGGNTIYF
TGCGCCAGCAGCCTCGATCAGGGTGGAAACACCATATATTTT
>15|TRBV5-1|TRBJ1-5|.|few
CASRADGDSNQPQHF
TGCGCCAGCAGGGCCGACGGGGATAGCAATCAGCCCCAGCATTTT
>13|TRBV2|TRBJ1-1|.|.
CASSLQGRTEAFF
TGTGCCAGCAGTCTCCAGGGGCGGACTGAAGCTTTCTTT
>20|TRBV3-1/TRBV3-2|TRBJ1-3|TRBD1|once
CASSQKFTGQVSTGGNTIYF
TGTGCCAGCAGCCAAAAATTTACCGGACAGGTATCAACGGGAGGAAACACCATATATTTT
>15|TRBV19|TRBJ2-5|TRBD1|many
CASSTTGMMQETQYF
TGTGCCAGTAGTACGACAGGGATGATGCAAGAGACCCAGTACTTC
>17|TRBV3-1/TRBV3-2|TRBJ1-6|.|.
CASSQDRPNSYNSPLHF
TGTGCCAGCAGCCAAGACAGGCCAAATTCCTATAATTCACCCCTCCACTTT
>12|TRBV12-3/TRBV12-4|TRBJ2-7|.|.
CASRTGSYEQYF
TGTGCCAGCAGGACAGGATCCTACGAGCAGTACTTC